The source of this T cell receptor beta chain is a study of blood T cell repertoires in COVID-19. Profiling relied on immunoSEQ multiplex PCR, and the TCRdb table lists in-frame clones only, not all of them. The top ten clones hold roughly 2.5% of a sample with some 16,000 clones, about 86% of them seen once. Germline V gene data show CDR1 as SNHLY and CDR2 as FYNNEI. With 6 bases clipped from V and 4 bases from J, the junction kept 8 bases outside the gene matches. CDR3 length: 15 residues. Sequenced: peripheral blood. The chain recombines TRBV2 with TRBJ2-4; 8 nucleotides agree with TRBD1. The sequence was collected from a human donor in a cohort sampled during active COVID-19. The CDR3 is CASSQDRVNKNIQYF. The CDR3 DNA reads as TGTGCCAGCAGCCAGGACAGGGTTAATAAAAACATTCAGTACTTC.